What follows are 31 T cell receptor beta chains derived from one specimen sequenced in a study of metastatic and nonmetastatic thyroid tumors. TCRdb re-called the PCR reads through MiXCR. In the table there are 20,000 to 25,000 clones, about 20% of which are singletons. All patients were untreated before thyroid surgery. Sequenced: adjacent normal tissue. Receptors originate from a female donor with papillary thyroid cancer or a benign thyroid nodule (not recorded which). Some clones in this sample may be carry-over from other donors' samples.

This chain links TRBV20-1 with TRBJ1-6, with D perhaps matching TRBD1 (6 bases). V lost 5 bases, J lost 7 bases, and 15 bases lay in between. This CDR3 is 14 amino acids long. The germline CDR1 and CDR2 sequences are DFQATT and SNEGSKA (reference sequence). DNA of the CDR3: TGCAGTGCTTATCTGACAGGCGACAATTCACCCCTCCACTTT. It yields the protein CSAYLTGDNSPLHF.

This clone was counted ten times or more. A much larger clone is a single base away; this may be a read error. This sequence joins TRBV7-8 and TRBJ1-2, with 8 bases aligning to TRBD1. Per the germline V gene, CDR1 is SGHVS and CDR2 is FQNEAQ. This CDR3 is 14 amino acids long. The CDR3 DNA sequence: TGTGCCAGCAGCCCCGGGACAGGCCGCTATGGCTGCACCTTC. It encodes CASSPGTGRYGCTF.

Judged by abundance, this clone is medium-sized. This chain joins TRBV7-2 and TRBJ2-7; no firm D call. In germline, CDR1 is SGHTA, CDR2 FQGNSA. V shed 5 bases and J shed 5 bases, with 10 bases lying between them. CDR3 length equals 12 residues. CDR3: CASSHQRDEQYF. The DNA for the CDR3 is TGTGCCAGCAGCCACCAGCGCGACGAGCAGTACTTC.

This clone was detected many times. The chain has TRBV2 and TRBJ1-6; unclear D gene. The germline V gene encodes CDR1 SNHLY and CDR2 FYNNEI. Trimming left V 5 bases short and J 3 bases short, with 5 bases between. CDR3 size: 13 residues. The CDR3 DNA follows: TGTGCCAGCAGTTATGACTATAATTCACCCCTCCACTTT. This gives the protein CASSYDYNSPLHF.

In DNA, the CDR3 is TGTGCCAGCAGCCCTCGAAGATCCCGGACCCAGCAGTTCTTC. Residues: CASSPRRSRTQQFF. The rearrangement joins TRBV12-3 or TRBV12-4 to TRBJ2-1; D call uncertain. The CDR3 covers 14 residues. Trimming stripped 6 bases from V and 11 bases from J, with 20 bases between.

This clone came up many times. This rearrangement joins TRBV7-9 to TRBJ2-2; TRBD2 aligns across 8 bases. Germline CDR1 is SEHNR and CDR2 is FQNEAQ (reference sequence). This CDR3 comprises 15 residues. The ends lost 1 base at V and 3 bases at J; junction bases unmatched: 1. The CDR3 region is CASSLDGGDTGELFF. CDR3 DNA sequence: TGTGCCAGCAGCTTAGACGGGGGGGACACCGGGGAGCTGTTTTTT.

This chain uses TRBV19 with TRBJ1-4, with 8 bases matching TRBD1. The length of the CDR3 is 17 residues. The germline gives CDR1 LNHDA, CDR2 SQIVND (reference sequence). J was trimmed by 5 bases and V by 1 base; bases with no gene match: 9. The CDR3 DNA follows: TGTGCCAGTAGTATAGGGGCCAGGGGGCTTCGGAATGAAAAACTGTTTTTT. Translating gives CASSIGARGLRNEKLFF.

This clone has only a few counts. An end of the junction does not agree with germline; a read error may underlie this. As DNA, the CDR3 is TGCGCCAGCGGTGAAATGTCCAGGGGCAATGAGCAGTTCTTC. Encoded protein: CASGEMSRGNEQFF. The J gene is TRBJ2-1, the V gene TRBV10-1; tentatively, D is TRBD1 (6 bases). Germline CDR1 reads WNHNN; CDR2 reads SYGVQD (reference sequence). CDR3 size: 14 residues.

This clone was picked up a small number of times. Relative to the germline gene, one junction end is altered; a read error may explain this. V and J are TRBV10-3 and TRBJ1-2; TRBD1 aligns across 11 bases. From germline, CDR1 is ENHRY and CDR2 SYGVKD. The CDR3 has 17 residues. The CDR3 sequence is CDIFAGTGGAERDGYTF. CDR3 DNA sequence: TGTGACATCTTCGCCGGGACAGGGGGAGCCGAACGGGACGGCTACACCTTC.

This clone was seen a handful of times. CDR3 region: CASRRYGRSRAYEQYF. CDR3 nucleotide sequence: TGTGCCAGCAGAAGATATGGGCGATCGAGGGCCTACGAGCAGTACTTC. This sequence joins TRBV11-2 and TRBJ2-7; TRBD2 is a possible D gene (5 bases). CDR3 length: 16 residues. Trimming removed 6 bases at V and 2 bases at J, with 20 bases between. Germline V gene lookup returns CDR1 SGHAT and CDR2 FQNNGV.

With respect to this clone: Being one base from a much bigger clone, this may be a read error. The chain has TRBV3-1 and TRBJ1-4; D unclear. V lost 6 bases, J lost 8 bases, and 19 bases lay in between. CDR1 is LGHDT, CDR2 YNNKEL, per germline (reference sequence). This CDR3 is 15 amino acids long. The CDR3 coding sequence is TGTGCCAGCAGTACTCGTAGGGTGGCTCGGGAAAAACTGTTTTTT. It yields the protein CASSTRRVAREKLFF.

Many counts were recorded for this clone. The chain joins TRBV9 to TRBJ2-3, with D perhaps TRBD2 (7 bases). The CDR3 covers 16 residues. Germline V gene lookup returns CDR1 SGDLS and CDR2 YYNGEE. V was cut by 1 base and J by 3 bases, with 15 bases left in between. The CDR3 region is CASSVLGGGGTDTQYF. The CDR3, as DNA: TGTGCCAGCAGCGTATTAGGGGGAGGGGGAACAGATACGCAGTATTTT.

The V and J genes are TRBV7-9 and TRBJ1-5; tentatively, D is TRBD1 (5 bases). Trimming pared 5 bases from V and 4 bases from J, leaving 15 bases between. This CDR3 contains 15 residues. CDR1 is SEHNR and CDR2 is FQNEAQ in the germline V gene (reference sequence). CDR3 sequence: CASSGGGGGNQPQHF. Here the CDR3 DNA reads TGTGCCAGCAGCGGGGGAGGTGGAGGAAATCAGCCCCAGCATTTT. Drawing the rest from reference TRBV7-9 and TRBJ1-5, the complete variable domain is DTGVSQNPRHKITKRGQNVTFRCDPISEHNRLYWYRQTLGQGPEFLTYFQNEAQLEKSRLLSDRFSAERPKGSFSTLEIQRTEQGDSAMYLCASSGGGGGNQPQHFGDGTRLSIL.

This clone has a handful of counts. V is TRBV7-9 and J is TRBJ1-2, with a tentative D call TRBD1 (6 bases). The CDR3 spans 12 residues. Deletions cut 2 bases from V and 9 bases from J, with 10 bases between. The V gene's germline CDR1 is SEHNR and CDR2 FQNEAQ (reference sequence). The CDR3 DNA reads as TGTGCCAGCAGCTTATCTGGGGGCAGCTACACCTTC. Its translation: CASSLSGGSYTF.

By sample fraction, this clone is medium-sized (0.01 to 0.1%). The gene calls are TRBV10-2 and TRBJ2-7, with no clear D. Between the trimmed V and J ends, which lost 2 bases and 9 bases, there was a span of 8 bases. The germline CDR1 and CDR2 sequences are WSHSY and SAAADI. The CDR3 loop spans 11 amino acids. CDR3: CASSEGLGQYF. The CDR3 nucleotides are TGCGCCAGCAGTGAGGGGTTGGGGCAGTACTTC.

Notes on this clone: Other DNA sequences in this specimen translate into the identical CDR3. This chain uses TRBV7-9 with TRBJ2-2; D unresolved. The CDR3 contains 14 residues. The germline V gene has CDR1 SEHNR and CDR2 FQNEAQ (reference sequence). Trimming removed 5 bases from V and 4 bases from J, with 11 bases in between. The CDR3 DNA reads as TGTGCCAGCAGCCCAGGTGTGGGCACCGGGGAGCTGTTTTTT. Translating gives CASSPGVGTGELFF.

This rearrangement joins TRBV3-1 to TRBJ2-5; 7 nucleotides line up with TRBD2. The CDR3 covers 14 residues. Germline CDR1 and CDR2: LGHDT and YNNKEL (reference sequence). With 4 bases clipped from V and 7 bases from J, the junction kept 9 bases outside the gene matches. The CDR3 loop is CASSPSAGVRTQYF. The CDR3 bases are TGTGCCAGCAGCCCATCGGCGGGAGTAAGGACCCAGTACTTC.

The V gene is TRBV28, the J gene TRBJ1-2; D is uncertain. The CDR3 sequence is 15 residues long. CDR1 and CDR2 from the germline V gene are MDHEN and SYDVKM. V was shortened by 2 bases and J by 4 bases, with 14 bases between the two germline ends. CDR3: CASSLPTIPLYGYTF. The CDR3 region has the DNA TGTGCCAGCAGTTTACCGACAATCCCACTCTATGGCTACACCTTC.

In the case of this clone: One end of the junction does not line up with germline, which may come from a read error. Other DNA sequences in this sample translate to the same CDR3. The rearrangement links TRBV25-1 to TRBJ1-6; D perhaps matches TRBD1 (6 bases). Germline V gene lookup returns CDR1 MGHDK and CDR2 SYGVNS. This CDR3 spans 13 amino acids. CDR3 nucleotide sequence: TGTGCCAGCAGCAGGGGAATCAATTCACCGCTCCACTTT. Protein product: CASSRGINSPLHF.

Details on this clone: This may come from a read error, since a much larger clone is one base off. This chain connects TRBV19 to TRBJ2-5; D possibly corresponds to TRBD1 (6 bases). The length of the CDR3 is 13 residues. The germline V and J ends were trimmed by 10 bases and 0 bases, with 12 bases remaining between them. Germline V lookup: CDR1 LNHDA, CDR2 SQIVND (reference sequence). This CDR3 reads CAIAGQNQETQYF. The CDR3 DNA reads TGTGCCATCGCCGGACAGAACCAAGAGACCCAGTACTTC. Variable domain in full (rest from reference TRBV19 and TRBJ2-5): DGGITQSPKYLFRKEGQNVTLSCEQNLNHDAMYWYRQDPGQGLRLIYYSQIVNDFQKGDIAEGYSVSREKKESFPLTVTSAQKNPTAFYLCAIAGQNQETQYFGPGTRLLVL.

This chain connects TRBV2 to TRBJ1-5; 7 bases are shared with TRBD1. CDR1 and CDR2 (germline): SNHLY, FYNNEI. V gave up 1 base and J gave up 7 bases; unmatched junction bases: 4. The CDR3 runs 14 residues. The CDR3 bases are TGTGCCAGCAGTGAAGAACAGGGGCCGCAGCCCCAGCATTTT. Translated: CASSEEQGPQPQHF.

In its sample, this clone was seen once. The chain links TRBV20-1 to TRBJ2-3; either TRBD1 or TRBD2 may fit D (6 bases each). CDR1 DFQATT and CDR2 SNEGSKA come from the germline V gene (reference sequence). V was clipped by 3 bases and J by 7 bases, with 17 bases between them. This CDR3 spans 14 amino acids. The CDR3 is CSARRVGGGYTQYF. The CDR3 DNA is TGCAGTGCTAGGAGGGTCGGGGGCGGATATACGCAGTATTTT.

This clone has only one observation. At one of its ends the junction is not consistent with the germline gene, which may arise from a read error. The rearrangement uses TRBV20-1 and TRBJ2-5; D could derive from TRBD1 or TRBD2 (5 bases each). CDR1 DFQATT and CDR2 SNEGSKA come from the germline V gene (reference sequence). The CDR3 spans 14 residues. The CDR3 is CSATRGGQQENQYF. In DNA, the CDR3 is TGCAGTGCTACACGAGGAGGACAACAAGAGAACCAGTACTTC.

As regards this clone: Because it lacks the conserved phenylalanine or tryptophan at the end, this CDR3 is likely a read error. It is unclear where the CDR3 begins or ends on the DNA, so no DNA is shown, and the CDR3 is as TCRdb lists it. The J gene is TRBJ1-1, the V gene TRBV20-1. Germline V gives CDR1 DFQATT, CDR2 SNEGSKA (reference sequence). The CDR3 numbers 11 amino acids, ends counted. This CDR3 is CSARVVAEAYY.

This clone has ten or more counts. The chain joins TRBV7-3 to TRBJ2-1; 12 bases are a match to TRBD2. V gave up 5 bases and J gave up 7 bases; unmatched junction bases: 3. This CDR3 has 14 residues. In germline, CDR1 is SGHTA, CDR2 FQGTGA. Here the CDR3 DNA reads TGTGCCAGCAGCGAGACTAGCGGGAGTAATGAGCAGTTCTTC. Translation gives CASSETSGSNEQFF.

Sample share makes this clone medium-sized (0.01 to 0.1%). As DNA, the CDR3 is TGTGCCAGCAGCTCCTCGGGGCTAGCCCGATCCTACAATGAGCAGTTCTTC. This codes for CASSSSGLARSYNEQFF. The V gene is TRBV7-2, the J gene TRBJ2-1, with D possibly called TRBD1 or TRBD2 (5 bases each). Germline V CDR1 and CDR2: SGHTA, FQGNSA. V was clipped by 4 bases and J by 1 base, with 17 bases between them. CDR3 size: 17 residues.

This rearrangement joins TRBV20-1 to TRBJ2-2; 12 nucleotides agree with TRBD2. CDR1 and CDR2 (germline): DFQATT, SNEGSKA (reference sequence). The CDR3 is 18 amino acids. The junction had 11 bases not matched to a gene; V was cut back by 1 base and J by 5 bases. This CDR3 is CSARVPLGTSGGTGELFF. The CDR3, as DNA: TGCAGTGCTAGAGTCCCCCTCGGTACTAGCGGGGGGACCGGGGAGCTGTTTTTT.

This clone was observed at least ten times. The J gene is TRBJ2-1, the V gene TRBV9, with TRBD2 matching over 10 bases. The CDR3 totals 14 residues. Unmatched junction bases numbered 4, after V lost 3 bases and J lost 7 bases. Germline CDR1 SGDLS, CDR2 YYNGEE. The CDR3, as DNA: TGTGCCAGCAGCGCTAGCGGGAGAGGAAATGAGCAGTTCTTC. This codes for CASSASGRGNEQFF. Variable domain in full (rest from reference TRBV9 and TRBJ2-1): DSGVTQTPKHLITATGQRVTLRCSPRSGDLSVYWYQQSLDQGLQFLIQYYNGEERAKGNILERFSAQQFPDLHSELNLSSLELGDSALYFCASSASGRGNEQFFGPGTRLTVL.

This clone was counted at least ten times. The V call is TRBV30, the J call TRBJ1-1; 8 bases are a match to TRBD1. The CDR3 covers 13 residues. Losses at the gene ends were 2 bases for V and 4 bases for J; bases not matched to a gene: 3. In germline, CDR1 is GTSNPN, CDR2 SVGIG (reference sequence). The CDR3, as DNA: TGTGCCTGGAGTAATGGACAGGGCACTGAAGCTTTCTTT. Translation: CAWSNGQGTEAFF.

By share, this clone counts as medium-sized. The sample carries other DNA sequences with the same CDR3. This chain connects TRBV28 to TRBJ1-1; maybe TRBD1 (6 bases). Germline loops: CDR1 MDHEN, CDR2 SYDVKM. The V end lost 1 base, the J end lost 6 bases, and 12 bases lay between the germline ends. CDR3 length equals 14 residues. The DNA for the CDR3 is TGTGCCAGCAGTTTATTGGGGGCCGGCGCTGAAGCTTTCTTT. Encoded protein: CASSLLGAGAEAFF.

Regarding this clone: This could be a read error, since a much larger clone is one nucleotide away. This sample also contains other DNA sequences that code for the same CDR3. The chain uses TRBV29-1 and TRBJ1-2; D not certain. This CDR3 region has 12 residues. V lost 4 bases to trimming and J lost 2 bases, with 8 bases between them. CDR1 is SQVTM and CDR2 is ANQGSEA in the germline V gene. The DNA for the CDR3 is TGCAGCGTTGCGGACGTGAACTATGGCTACACCTTC. Its protein product is CSVADVNYGYTF.